This entry lists 13 T cell receptor beta chains sequenced from one sample in a study of T cells in Graves' hyperthyroidism and ophthalmopathy. TCR beta CDR3 sequences were amplified from RNA transcripts. During a first-round RT-PCR of the TCR CDR3, the HTBI primer set was used. A single record per CDR3 protein comes from TCRdb applying MiXCR to the multiplex PCR reads. The sample holds 550,000 to 600,000 distinct CDR3 sequences, 15% to 20% seen once. The sequenced sample consisted of blood. The receptors were sampled from a woman aged 18-30 years with Graves' hyperthyroidism.

Notes on this clonotype: With a much larger clone just one base away, this may be a read error. V usage is TRBV20-1 and J usage is TRBJ2-5; possibly TRBD1 or TRBD2 for D (6 bases each). Trimming took off 4 bases at V and 1 base at J, with 19 bases between the two ends. The germline V gene has CDR1 DFQATT and CDR2 SNEGSKA (reference sequence). The CDR3 totals 16 residues. CDR3 nucleotides: TGCAGTGCTAACAAAACTCAAGGGGGGTTCCAAGAGACCCAGTACTTC. It translates to CSANKTQGGFQETQYF.

This clonotype was seen at least ten times. The rearrangement joins TRBV27 to TRBJ1-5; 8 nucleotides align to TRBD1. This CDR3 contains 18 residues. The ends lost 3 bases at V and 0 bases at J; junction bases unmatched: 10. In germline, CDR1 is MNHEY, CDR2 SMNVEV (reference sequence). The CDR3 sequence: CASSLTGTGDISNQPQHF. CDR3 sequence (DNA): TGTGCCAGCAGTTTGACCGGGACAGGCGATATTAGCAATCAGCCCCAGCATTTT.

This clonotype was found many times. CDR3 in DNA: TGCGCCAGCAGCCCAATAGCGGGATTCTCCTACAATGAGCAGTTCTTC. This translates into CASSPIAGFSYNEQFF. This chain links TRBV5-1 with TRBJ2-1; 8 bases agree with TRBD2. CDR1 and CDR2 (germline): SGHRS, YFSETQ. Trimming removed 4 bases from V and 0 bases from J; junction bases left unmatched: 6. The CDR3 has 16 amino acids. Full variable domain (missing parts from reference TRBV5-1 and TRBJ2-1): KAGVTQTPRYLIKTRGQQVTLSCSPISGHRSVSWYQQTPGQGLQFLFEYFSETQRNKGNFPGRFSGRQFSNSRSEMNVSTLELGDSALYLCASSPIAGFSYNEQFFGPGTRLTVL.

This clonotype was detected ten times or more. The chain recombines TRBV12-3 or TRBV12-4 with TRBJ2-7; 8 positions match TRBD2. This CDR3 spans 15 amino acids. The junction had 9 bases not matched to a gene; V was cut back by 4 bases and J by 4 bases. The CDR3 protein is CASSSTGTRMYEQYF. Written as DNA, the CDR3 is TGTGCCAGCAGTTCTACCGGGACTAGGATGTACGAGCAGTACTTC.

There are many counts of this clonotype. The chain is built from TRBV7-9 and TRBJ2-1; D is perhaps TRBD1 or TRBD2 (6 bases each). The CDR3 sequence is 16 residues long. The germline V gene has CDR1 SEHNR and CDR2 FQNEAQ (reference sequence). Trimming pared 3 bases from V and 9 bases from J, leaving 21 bases between. The CDR3 region is CASSFGEAGEGGEQFF. The DNA of the CDR3 is TGTGCCAGCAGCTTTGGGGAGGCTGGTGAGGGGGGTGAGCAGTTCTTC.

The chain employs TRBV28 and TRBJ2-3; D ambiguous. From germline, CDR1 is MDHEN and CDR2 SYDVKM. There are 11 residues in the CDR3. Between the trimmed V and J ends, which lost 8 bases and 8 bases, there was a span of 11 bases. In DNA form, the CDR3 reads TGTGCCAGCGGTCACTTAGGTACGCAGTATTTT. Translating it yields CASGHLGTQYF.

This clonotype was seen at least ten times. The chain combines TRBV7-9 with TRBJ2-7; D uncertain. V lost 1 base and J lost 6, with 13 bases in between. The CDR3 has 14 amino acids. Germline loops: CDR1 SEHNR, CDR2 FQNEAQ (reference sequence). Here the CDR3 DNA reads TGTGCCAGCAGCTTAGGCCCATCCCCGCGCGAGCAGTACTTC. Protein product: CASSLGPSPREQYF.

The chain links TRBV5-1 to TRBJ1-5, with D maybe TRBD1 (5 bases). Germline CDR1 SGHRS, CDR2 YFSETQ. The CDR3 totals 14 residues. The V end was cut by 5 bases, the J end by 3 bases, with 12 bases between. This chain's CDR3 is CASSSDSPNQPQHF. CDR3 bases: TGCGCCAGCAGTTCTGACAGTCCCAATCAGCCCCAGCATTTT.

V gene TRBV6-1 combines with J gene TRBJ2-1; 12 nucleotides match TRBD2. The germline V gene has CDR1 MNHNS and CDR2 SASEGT. The ends lost 5 bases at V and 4 bases at J; junction bases unmatched: 6. CDR3 length: 16 residues. In DNA, the CDR3 is TGTGCCAGCAGTAAGCTAGCGGGGGGGCCTTACAATGAGCAGTTCTTC. It translates to CASSKLAGGPYNEQFF.

In this sample, this clonotype turned up a few times. The V call is TRBV6-2 or TRBV6-3, the J call TRBJ1-5, with D possibly being TRBD1 (5 bases). Germline CDR1 MNHEY, CDR2 SVGEGT. There are 13 residues in the CDR3. The V and J ends lost 5 bases and 9 bases respectively, with 14 bases between them. CDR3 sequence: CASSLGTARPQHF. CDR3 in DNA: TGTGCCAGCAGTCTCGGGACGGCTCGGCCCCAGCATTTT.

At least ten counts were recorded for this clonotype. The chain carries TRBV20-1 and TRBJ2-7; possibly TRBD2 for D (6 bases). Germline V CDR1 and CDR2: DFQATT, SNEGSKA (reference sequence). CDR3 size: 14 residues. V lost 8 bases and J 3 bases, leaving 20 bases between the germline ends. Here the CDR3 reads CSPTRGELGYEQYF. The DNA of the CDR3 is TGCAGTCCGACCCGCGGGGAGTTGGGCTACGAGCAGTACTTC.

The genes are TRBV27 and TRBJ2-2, with TRBD1 matching 8 bases. J gave up 4 bases and V 6 bases, and 10 bases lay outside the gene matches. The length of the CDR3 is 16 residues. The germline CDR1 and CDR2 sequences are MNHEY and SMNVEV (reference sequence). CDR3 region: CASRSQGQVVTGELFF. The DNA for the CDR3 is TGTGCCAGCAGGTCGCAGGGACAGGTGGTCACCGGGGAGCTGTTTTTT.

This clonotype was counted ten times or more. This chain links TRBV6-6 with TRBJ1-1; no definite D call. Per germline, CDR1 MNHNY and CDR2 SVGAGI (reference sequence). The V end was cut by 0 bases, the J end by 4 bases, with 15 bases between. This CDR3 is built from 16 residues. In nucleotides, the CDR3 is TGTGCCAGCAGTTACTCCTACGGAAGTCGTGGCACTGAAGCTTTCTTT. It encodes CASSYSYGSRGTEAFF.